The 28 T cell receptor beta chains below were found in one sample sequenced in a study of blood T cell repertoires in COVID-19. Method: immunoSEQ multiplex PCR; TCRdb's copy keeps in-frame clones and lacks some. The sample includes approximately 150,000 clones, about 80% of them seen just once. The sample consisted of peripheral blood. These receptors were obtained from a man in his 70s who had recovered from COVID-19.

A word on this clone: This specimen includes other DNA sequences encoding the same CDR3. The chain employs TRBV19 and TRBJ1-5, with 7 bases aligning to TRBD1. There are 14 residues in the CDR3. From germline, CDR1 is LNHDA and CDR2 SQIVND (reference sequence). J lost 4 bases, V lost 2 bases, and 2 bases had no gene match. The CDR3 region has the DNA TGTGCCAGTAGTATACGGGACAGTAATCAGCCCCAGCATTTT. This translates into CASSIRDSNQPQHF.

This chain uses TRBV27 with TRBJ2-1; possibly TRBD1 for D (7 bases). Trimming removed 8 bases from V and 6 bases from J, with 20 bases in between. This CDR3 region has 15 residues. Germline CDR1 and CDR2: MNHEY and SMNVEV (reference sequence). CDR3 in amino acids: CASLQYGGGTNEQFF. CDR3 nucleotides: TGTGCCAGCCTTCAATACGGAGGGGGCACCAATGAGCAGTTCTTC.

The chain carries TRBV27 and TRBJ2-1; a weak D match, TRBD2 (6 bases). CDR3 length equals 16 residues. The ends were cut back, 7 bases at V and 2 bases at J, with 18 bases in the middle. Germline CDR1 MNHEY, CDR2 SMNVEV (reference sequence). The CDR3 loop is CASTQPQTRAYNEQFF. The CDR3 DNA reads TGTGCCAGCACCCAACCCCAGACTAGGGCCTACAATGAGCAGTTCTTC.

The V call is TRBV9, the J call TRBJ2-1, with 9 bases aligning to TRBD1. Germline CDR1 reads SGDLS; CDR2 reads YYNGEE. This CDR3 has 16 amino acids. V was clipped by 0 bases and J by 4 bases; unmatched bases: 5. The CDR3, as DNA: TGTGCCAGCAGCGTAGGAGGACAGGGGCCATACAATGAGCAGTTCTTC. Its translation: CASSVGGQGPYNEQFF.

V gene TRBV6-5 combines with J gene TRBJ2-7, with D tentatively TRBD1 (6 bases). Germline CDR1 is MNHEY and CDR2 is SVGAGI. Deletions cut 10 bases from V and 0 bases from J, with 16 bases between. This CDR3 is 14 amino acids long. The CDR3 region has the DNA TGTGCCACTGGCTCAGGGGCTAACTCCTACGAGCAGTACTTC. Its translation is CATGSGANSYEQYF.

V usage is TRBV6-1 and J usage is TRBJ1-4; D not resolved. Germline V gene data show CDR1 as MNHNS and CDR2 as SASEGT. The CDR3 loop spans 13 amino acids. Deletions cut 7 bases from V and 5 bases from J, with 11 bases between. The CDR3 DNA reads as TGTGCCAGCACGCGGTTGCAGAATGAAAAACTGTTTTTT. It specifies CASTRLQNEKLFF.

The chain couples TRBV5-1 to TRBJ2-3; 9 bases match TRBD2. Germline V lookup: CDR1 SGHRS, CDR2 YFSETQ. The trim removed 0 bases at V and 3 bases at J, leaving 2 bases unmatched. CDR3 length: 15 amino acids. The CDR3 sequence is CASSLVTSGTDTQYF. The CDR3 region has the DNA TGCGCCAGCAGCTTGGTGACTAGCGGAACAGATACGCAGTATTTT.

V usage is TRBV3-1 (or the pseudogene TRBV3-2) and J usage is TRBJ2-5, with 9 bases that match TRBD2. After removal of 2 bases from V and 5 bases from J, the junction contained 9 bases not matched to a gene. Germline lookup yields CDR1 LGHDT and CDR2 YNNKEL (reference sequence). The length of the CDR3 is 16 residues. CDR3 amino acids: CASSQPRAGGVETQYF. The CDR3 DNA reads TGTGCCAGCAGCCAACCACGGGCGGGAGGGGTGGAGACCCAGTACTTC.

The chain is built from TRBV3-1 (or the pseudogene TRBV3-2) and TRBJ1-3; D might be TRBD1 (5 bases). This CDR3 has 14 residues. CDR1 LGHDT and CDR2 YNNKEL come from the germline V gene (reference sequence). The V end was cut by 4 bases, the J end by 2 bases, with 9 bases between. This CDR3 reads CASSLSGAGNTIYF. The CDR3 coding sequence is TGTGCCAGCAGCCTCTCGGGGGCTGGAAACACCATATATTTT.

CDR3 coding DNA: TGTGCCAGCAGGTATAACTATGGCTACACCTTC. Encoded protein: CASRYNYGYTF. The chain links TRBV6-5 to TRBJ1-2, with D hard to call. V gave up 6 bases and J gave up 1 base, with 3 bases separating them. The CDR3 totals 11 residues. Germline-derived CDR1 and CDR2 are MNHEY and SVGAGI.

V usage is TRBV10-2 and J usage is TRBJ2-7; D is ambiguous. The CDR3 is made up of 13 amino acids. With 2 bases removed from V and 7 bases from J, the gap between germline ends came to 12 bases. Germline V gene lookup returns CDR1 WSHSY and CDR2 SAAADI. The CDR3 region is CASSEGPDWEQYF. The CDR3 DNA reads TGCGCCAGCAGTGAGGGCCCTGACTGGGAGCAGTACTTC.

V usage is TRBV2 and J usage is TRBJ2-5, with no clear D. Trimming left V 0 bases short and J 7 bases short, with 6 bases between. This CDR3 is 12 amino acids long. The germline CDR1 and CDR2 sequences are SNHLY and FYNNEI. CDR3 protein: CASSEALLTQYF. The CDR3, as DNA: TGTGCCAGCAGTGAAGCGCTATTGACCCAGTACTTC.

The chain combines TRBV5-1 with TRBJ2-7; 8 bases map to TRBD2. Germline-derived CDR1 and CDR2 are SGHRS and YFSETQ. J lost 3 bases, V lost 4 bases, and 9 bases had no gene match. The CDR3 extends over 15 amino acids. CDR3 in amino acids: CASSPTGTRGYEQYF. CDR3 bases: TGCGCCAGCAGCCCAACCGGGACTAGGGGCTACGAGCAGTACTTC.

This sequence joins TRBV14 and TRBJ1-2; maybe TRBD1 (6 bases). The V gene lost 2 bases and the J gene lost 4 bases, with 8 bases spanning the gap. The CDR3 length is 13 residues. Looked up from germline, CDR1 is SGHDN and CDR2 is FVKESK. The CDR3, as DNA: TGTGCCAGCAGCCAATTCAGGGGCTATGGCTACACCTTC. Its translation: CASSQFRGYGYTF.

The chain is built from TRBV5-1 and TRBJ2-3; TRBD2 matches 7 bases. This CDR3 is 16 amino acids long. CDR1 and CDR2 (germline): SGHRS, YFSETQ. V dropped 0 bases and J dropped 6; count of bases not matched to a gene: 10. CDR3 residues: CASSLVLRERGDTQYF. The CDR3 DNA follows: TGCGCCAGCAGCTTGGTTCTGCGGGAGAGAGGGGATACGCAGTATTTT.

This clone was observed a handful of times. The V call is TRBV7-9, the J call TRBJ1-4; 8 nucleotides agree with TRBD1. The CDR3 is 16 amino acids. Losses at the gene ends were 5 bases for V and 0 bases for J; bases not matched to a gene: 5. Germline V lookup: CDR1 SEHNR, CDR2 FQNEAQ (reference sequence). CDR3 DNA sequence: TGTGCCAGCAGCCCCCGACAGGGGACAACTAATGAAAAACTGTTTTTT. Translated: CASSPRQGTTNEKLFF.

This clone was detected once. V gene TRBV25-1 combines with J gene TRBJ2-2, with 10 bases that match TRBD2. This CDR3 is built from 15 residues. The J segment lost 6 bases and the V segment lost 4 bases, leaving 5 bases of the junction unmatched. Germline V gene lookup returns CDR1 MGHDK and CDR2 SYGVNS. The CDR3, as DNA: TGTGCCAGCAGTGTTCTAGCGGGAGTATCCGGGGAGCTGTTTTTT. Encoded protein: CASSVLAGVSGELFF.

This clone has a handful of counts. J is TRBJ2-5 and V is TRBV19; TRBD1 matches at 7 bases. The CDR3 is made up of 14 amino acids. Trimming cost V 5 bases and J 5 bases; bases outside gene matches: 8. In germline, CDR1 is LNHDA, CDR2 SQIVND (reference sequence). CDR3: CASSETGSGETQYF. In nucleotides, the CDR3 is TGTGCCAGTAGTGAGACAGGGAGTGGTGAGACCCAGTACTTC.

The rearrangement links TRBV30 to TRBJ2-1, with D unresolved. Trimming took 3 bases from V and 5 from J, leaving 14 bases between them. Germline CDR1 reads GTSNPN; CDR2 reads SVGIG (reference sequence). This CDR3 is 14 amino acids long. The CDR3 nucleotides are TGTGCCTGGAGCCGGAGCCTCCTAAACAATGAGCAGTTCTTC. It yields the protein CAWSRSLLNNEQFF.

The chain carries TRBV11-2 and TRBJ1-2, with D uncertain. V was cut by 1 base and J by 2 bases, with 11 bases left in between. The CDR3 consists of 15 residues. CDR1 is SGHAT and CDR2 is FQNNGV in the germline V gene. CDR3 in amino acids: CASSLVNRWNYGYTF. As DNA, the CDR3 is TGTGCCAGCAGCTTAGTGAACAGATGGAACTATGGCTACACCTTC.

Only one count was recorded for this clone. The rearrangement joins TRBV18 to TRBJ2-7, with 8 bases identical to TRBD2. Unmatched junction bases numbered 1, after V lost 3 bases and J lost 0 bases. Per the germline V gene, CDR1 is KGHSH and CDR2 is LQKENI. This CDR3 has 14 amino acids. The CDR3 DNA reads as TGTGCCAGCTCACCTGGACTAGCCTCCTACGAGCAGTACTTC. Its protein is CASSPGLASYEQYF.

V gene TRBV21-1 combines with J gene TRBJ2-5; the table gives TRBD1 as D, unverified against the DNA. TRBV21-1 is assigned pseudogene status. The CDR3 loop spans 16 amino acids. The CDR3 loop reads CASSKAQHRVGETQYF. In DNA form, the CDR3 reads TGTGCCAGCAGCAAAGCCCAACACAGGGTGGGGGAGACCCAGTACTTC.

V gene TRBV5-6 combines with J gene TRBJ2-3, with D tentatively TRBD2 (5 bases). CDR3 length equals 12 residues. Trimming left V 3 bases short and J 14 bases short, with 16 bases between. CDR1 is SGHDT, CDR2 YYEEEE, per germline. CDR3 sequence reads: CASSYGGKRRYF. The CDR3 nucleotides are TGTGCCAGCAGCTACGGAGGAAAAAGACGGTATTTT.

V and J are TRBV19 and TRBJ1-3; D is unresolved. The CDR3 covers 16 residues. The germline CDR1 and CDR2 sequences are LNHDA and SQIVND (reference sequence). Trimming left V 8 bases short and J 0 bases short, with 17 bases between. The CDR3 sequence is CASAREAGFSGNTIYF. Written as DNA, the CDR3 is TGTGCCAGTGCTCGGGAGGCGGGTTTCTCTGGAAACACCATATATTTT.

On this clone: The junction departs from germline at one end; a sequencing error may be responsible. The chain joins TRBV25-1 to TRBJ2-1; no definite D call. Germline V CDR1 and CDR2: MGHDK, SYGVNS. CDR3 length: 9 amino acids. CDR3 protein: CASSESPIF. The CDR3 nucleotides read TGTGCCAGCAGTGAATCCCCTATCTTC.

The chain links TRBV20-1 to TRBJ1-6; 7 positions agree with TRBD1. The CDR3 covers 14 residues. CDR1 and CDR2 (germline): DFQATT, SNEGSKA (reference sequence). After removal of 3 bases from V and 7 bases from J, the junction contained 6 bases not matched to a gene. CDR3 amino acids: CSASVGTVNSPLHF. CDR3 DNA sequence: TGCAGTGCTAGTGTCGGGACAGTCAATTCACCCCTCCACTTT.

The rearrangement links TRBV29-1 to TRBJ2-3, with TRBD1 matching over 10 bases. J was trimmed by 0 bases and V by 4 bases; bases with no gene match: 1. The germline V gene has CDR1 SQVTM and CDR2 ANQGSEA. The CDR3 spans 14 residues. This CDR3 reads CSVAGQGSTDTQYF. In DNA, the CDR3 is TGCAGCGTTGCGGGACAGGGGAGCACAGATACGCAGTATTTT.

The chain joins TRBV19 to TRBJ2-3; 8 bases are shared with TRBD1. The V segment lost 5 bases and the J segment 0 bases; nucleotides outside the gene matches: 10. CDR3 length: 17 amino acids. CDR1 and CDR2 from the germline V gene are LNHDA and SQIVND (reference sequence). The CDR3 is CASSSNLRQGSTDTQYF. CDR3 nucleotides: TGTGCCAGTAGTTCCAATCTGAGACAGGGGAGCACAGATACGCAGTATTTT.